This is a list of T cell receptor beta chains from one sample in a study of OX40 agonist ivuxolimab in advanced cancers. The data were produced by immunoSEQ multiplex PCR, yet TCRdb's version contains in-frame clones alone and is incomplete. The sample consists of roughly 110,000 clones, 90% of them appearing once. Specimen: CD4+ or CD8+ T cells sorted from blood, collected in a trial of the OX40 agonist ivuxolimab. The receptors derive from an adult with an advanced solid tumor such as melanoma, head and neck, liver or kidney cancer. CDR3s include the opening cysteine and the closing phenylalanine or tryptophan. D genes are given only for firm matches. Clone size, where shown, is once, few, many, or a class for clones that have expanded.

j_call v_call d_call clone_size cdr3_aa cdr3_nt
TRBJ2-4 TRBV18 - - CASSSTPPYGENIQYF TGTGCCAGCTCATCAACCCCCCCATACGGGGAAAACATTCAGTACTTC
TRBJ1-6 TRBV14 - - CASSPGLGESPLHF TGTGCCAGCAGCCCTGGACTGGGGGAATCACCCCTCCACTTT
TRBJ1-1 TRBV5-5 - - CASSLVIQGNTEAFF TGTGCCAGCAGCTTGGTAATCCAGGGGAACACTGAAGCTTTCTTT
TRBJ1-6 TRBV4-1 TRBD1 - CASSQAPQGGMDSPLHF TGCGCCAGCAGCCAAGCCCCTCAGGGGGGGATGGATTCACCCCTCCACTTT
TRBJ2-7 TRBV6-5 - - CASSLEGSYEQYF TGTGCCAGCAGCCTTGAGGGGTCCTACGAGCAGTACTTC
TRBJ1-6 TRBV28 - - CASSPGTHNSPLHF TGTGCCAGCAGCCCCGGGACACATAATTCACCCCTCCACTTT
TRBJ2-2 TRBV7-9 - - CASSWGPGELFF TGTGCCAGCAGCTGGGGGCCCGGGGAGCTGTTTTTT
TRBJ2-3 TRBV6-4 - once CASSDRGTDTQYF TGTGCCAGCAGTGACCGAGGCACAGATACGCAGTATTTT
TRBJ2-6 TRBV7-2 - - CASSPRSSGANVLTF TGTGCCAGCAGCCCCCGATCCTCTGGGGCCAACGTCCTGACTTTC
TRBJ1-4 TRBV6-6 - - CASSSSGVEKLFF TGTGCCAGCAGTAGCTCAGGGGTAGAAAAACTGTTTTTT
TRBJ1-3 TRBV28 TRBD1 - CASSFGTVSSGNTIYF TGTGCCAGCAGTTTTGGGACAGTGAGCTCTGGAAACACCATATATTTT
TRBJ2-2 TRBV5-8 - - CASSRSSGRTATGELFF TGTGCCAGCAGCCGGAGTAGCGGACGAACGGCTACCGGGGAGCTGTTTTTT
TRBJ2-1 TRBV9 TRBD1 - CASSARDRGLNEQFF TGTGCCAGCAGCGCCCGGGACAGGGGACTAAATGAGCAGTTCTTC
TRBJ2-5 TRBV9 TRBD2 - CASSVSPTSGRQTQYF TGTGCCAGCAGCGTATCTCCTACTAGCGGGCGTCAGACCCAGTACTTC
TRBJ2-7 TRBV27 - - CASRRQASYEQYF TGTGCCAGCAGAAGGCAGGCGTCCTACGAGCAGTACTTC
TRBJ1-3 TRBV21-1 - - CASNPGTASGNTIYF TGTGCCAGCAATCCCGGGACAGCCTCTGGAAACACCATATATTTT
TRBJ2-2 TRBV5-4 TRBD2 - CASSPGLADNTNTGELFF TGTGCCAGCAGCCCGGGACTAGCGGACAATACGAACACCGGGGAGCTGTTTTTT
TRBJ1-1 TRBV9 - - CASSPPGAFPEAFF TGTGCCAGCAGCCCCCCAGGGGCCTTTCCCGAAGCTTTCTTT
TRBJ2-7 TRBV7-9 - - CASSLDAAGIYEQYF TGTGCCAGCAGCTTAGACGCGGCAGGAATCTACGAGCAGTACTTC
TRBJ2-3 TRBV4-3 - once CASSQGQADTQYF TGCGCCAGCAGCCAGGGTCAAGCAGATACGCAGTATTTT
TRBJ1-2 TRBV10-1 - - CASSEGANYGYTF TGCGCCAGCAGCGAAGGGGCTAACTATGGCTACACCTTC
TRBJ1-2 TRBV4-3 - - CASSQDGGGYTF TGCGCCAGCAGCCAAGACGGGGGCGGCTACACCTTC
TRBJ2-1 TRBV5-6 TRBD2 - CASSLAFIVLAEQFF TGTGCCAGCAGCTTGGCTTTTATCGTACTAGCGGAGCAGTTCTTC
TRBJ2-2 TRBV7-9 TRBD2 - CASSPPGGQTGELFF TGTGCCAGCAGCCCGCCGGGGGGGCAGACCGGGGAGCTGTTTTTT
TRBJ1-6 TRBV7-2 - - CASSLLGVYNSPLHF TGTGCCAGCAGCTTATTGGGAGTCTATAATTCACCCCTCCACTTT
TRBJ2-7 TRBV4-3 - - CASSHTTGLGSEQYF TGCGCCAGCAGCCATACCACCGGATTGGGGAGCGAGCAGTACTTC
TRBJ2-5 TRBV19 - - CASNPGTLIQETQYF TGTGCCAGTAACCCCGGGACATTAATCCAAGAGACCCAGTACTTC
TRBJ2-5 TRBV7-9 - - CASSTNPQETQYF TGTGCCAGCAGCACTAACCCCCAAGAGACCCAGTACTTC
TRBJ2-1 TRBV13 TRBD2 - CASSSRTSGATSEQFF TGTGCCAGCAGCTCCAGGACTAGCGGGGCAACCAGTGAGCAGTTCTTC
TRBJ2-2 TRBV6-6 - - CASRTYRVGELFF TGTGCCAGCAGAACCTATAGGGTCGGGGAGCTGTTTTTT
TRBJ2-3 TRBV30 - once CAWILGGPDTQYF TGTGCCTGGATCCTCGGTGGGCCAGATACGCAGTATTTT
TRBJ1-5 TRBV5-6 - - CASSFQGSGNQPQHF TGTGCCAGCAGCTTCCAGGGGTCAGGCAATCAGCCCCAGCATTTT
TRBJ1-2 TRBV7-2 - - CASSLGGNYGYTF TGTGCCAGCAGCTTAGGGGGGAACTATGGCTACACCTTC
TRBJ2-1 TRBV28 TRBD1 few CASRPGGSYNEQFF TGTGCCAGCAGACCAGGGGGCTCCTACAATGAGCAGTTCTTC
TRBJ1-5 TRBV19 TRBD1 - CASSDRQGGINQPQHF TGTGCCAGTAGTGATCGACAGGGAGGGATCAATCAGCCCCAGCATTTT
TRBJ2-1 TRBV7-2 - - CASSYEPPGVGWRDEQFF TGTGCCAGCAGCTACGAGCCGCCCGGGGTTGGGTGGCGGGATGAGCAGTTCTTC
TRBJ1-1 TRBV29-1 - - CSVDSQANTEAFF TGCAGCGTTGACTCCCAGGCGAACACTGAAGCTTTCTTT
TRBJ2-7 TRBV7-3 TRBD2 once CASSFLVAGGRSYEQYF TGTGCCAGCAGCTTTCTGGTAGCGGGGGGAAGGTCCTACGAGCAGTACTTC
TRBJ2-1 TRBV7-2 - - CASSFSDTPYNEQFF TGTGCCAGCAGCTTCTCGGACACTCCCTACAATGAGCAGTTCTTC
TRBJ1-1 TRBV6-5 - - CASSFWGAEAFF TGTGCCAGCAGTTTCTGGGGGGCTGAAGCTTTCTTT
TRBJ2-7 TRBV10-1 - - CASSDNAAMSYEQYF TGCGCCAGCAGTGATAACGCCGCAATGAGCTACGAGCAGTACTTC
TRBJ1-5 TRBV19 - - CASSIILGGGQPQHF TGTGCCAGTAGTATCATTCTGGGGGGTGGTCAGCCCCAGCATTTT
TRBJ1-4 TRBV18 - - CASSLGNEKLFF TGTGCCAGCTCACTAGGGAATGAAAAACTGTTTTTT
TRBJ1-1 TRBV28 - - CASSPGPGATEAFF TGTGCCAGCAGTCCAGGACCTGGGGCCACTGAAGCTTTCTTT
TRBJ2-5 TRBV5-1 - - CASAGQGEETQYF TGCGCCAGTGCTGGACAAGGGGAAGAGACCCAGTACTTC